The entry below gives a single TCR beta chain sequence along with its context. Its antigen is still unknown. The RNA, roughly 0.45 to 1 ug, was put through reverse transcription using random hexamers. Across 54 Vbeta and 13 Jbeta, immunoSEQ multiplex PCR amplified TCR beta CDR3. TCRdb reanalysed the immunoSEQ multiplex PCR reads using MiXCR and keeps one entry per CDR3 protein. The data show some 190,000 distinct CDR3 sequences, with 90% to 96% seen just once and around 0.093% held by the top ten. Germline CDR1 and CDR2: MDHEN and SYDVKM. The ends were cut back, 6 bases at V and 6 bases at J, with 15 bases in the middle. CDR3 length: 14 residues. From blood CD8+ and CD4+ T cells, TCR beta sequences were generated. Negative isolation yielded the CD8+ and CD4+ T cells, while FACS enriched the TEMRA cells. This record comes from a study of CD8 T cells in Susac syndrome. Study findings and constraints: As the study acknowledged, the number of individuals who were part of its TCR sequencing and HLA analysis was relatively small.

The sequenced material came from CD4+ T cells from PBMCs. The TCR sequence derives from a human donor with multiple sclerosis. The chain recombines TRBV28 with TRBJ1-5; tentative D call: TRBD1 (6 bases). The CDR3 region is CASRTRTESQPQHF. The DNA for the CDR3 is TGTGCCAGCAGGACTCGGACAGAAAGTCAGCCCCAGCATTTT.